The entry that follows covers one T cell receptor (beta chain) sequence. Original processing methods: Nucleated cell counts were estimated from reference gene primer amplification. Measured with immunoSEQ multiplex PCR; TCRdb has only the in-frame clones, and not every one. D and trimming were read from the DNA, whereas the V and J calls and clone size are those reported in that table. The sample holds fewer than 250,000 clones, 83% seen once. This specimen belongs to a study of blood T cell repertoires in COVID-19. In the study overall: Both acute and convalescent COVID-19 samples were obtained from the United States, Italy and Spain.

This receptor was identified in a human donor in a cohort sampled during active COVID-19. Material: peripheral blood.

CDR3 DNA sequence: TGTGCCAGCAGCTTAGGGGGGAGGAATGAGCAGTTCTTC. Translation gives CASSLGGRNEQFF. This rearrangement joins TRBV11-3 to TRBJ2-1; D might be TRBD2 (6 bases). This CDR3 has 13 amino acids. Per the germline V gene, CDR1 is SGHNT and CDR2 is YENEEA. V gave up 1 base and J gave up 7 bases, with 8 bases separating them.